What follows are 19 T cell receptor beta chains derived from one specimen sequenced in a study of tumor-infiltrating lymphocytes in localized non-small cell lung cancer. Data came from immunoSEQ multiplex PCR; TCRdb stores just in-frame clones and leaves some out. Here the sample spans about 15,000 clones, about three quarters being singletons. Sequenced input: lung tumor tissue. These receptors all come from a human donor with non-small cell lung cancer.

For the CDR3, the DNA is TGTGCCAGCAGCACGCCCCCCAGCTCCTACAATGAGCAGTTCTTC. Translation: CASSTPPSSYNEQFF. The chain is built from TRBV9 and TRBJ2-1; no reliable D call. This CDR3 is 15 amino acids long. V lost 4 bases and J 0 bases, leaving 11 bases between the germline ends. Germline-derived CDR1 and CDR2 are SGDLS and YYNGEE.

In its sample, this clone ranks as medium-sized. V is TRBV7-2 and J is TRBJ2-2, with 9 bases identical to TRBD1. Germline values: CDR1 SGHTA, CDR2 FQGNSA. This CDR3 comprises 15 residues. V shed 5 bases and J 5 bases; nucleotides not matched to a gene: 6. This CDR3 reads CASSPLQGATGELFF. The CDR3 nucleotides are TGTGCCAGCAGCCCGCTACAGGGGGCTACCGGGGAGCTGTTTTTT. Complete variable domain (other parts from reference TRBV7-2 and TRBJ2-2): GAGVSQSPSNKVTEKGKDVELRCDPISGHTALYWYRQSLGQGLEFLIYFQGNSAPDKSGLPSDRFSAERTGGSVSTLTIQRTQQEDSAVYLCASSPLQGATGELFFGEGSRLTVL.

V usage is TRBV19 and J usage is TRBJ1-5, with 9 bases identical to TRBD1. This CDR3 comprises 16 residues. J was trimmed by 4 bases and V by 4 bases; bases with no gene match: 8. Germline-derived CDR1 and CDR2 are LNHDA and SQIVND (reference sequence). Here the CDR3 DNA reads TGTGCCAGTAGTACCCGGACAGGGGAAATTAATCAGCCCCAGCATTTT. Protein: CASSTRTGEINQPQHF.

CDR3 DNA sequence: TGTGCCAGCAGTTTAAGGTTGGGGAGGCAGTTCTACAATGAGCAGTTCTTC. This gives the protein CASSLRLGRQFYNEQFF. V usage is TRBV28 and J usage is TRBJ2-1, with a weak D call TRBD2 (6 bases). V was shortened by 2 bases and J by 3 bases, with 17 bases between the two germline ends. The CDR3 length is 17 residues. The germline V gene encodes CDR1 MDHEN and CDR2 SYDVKM.

V usage is TRBV10-3 and J usage is TRBJ1-4; no definite D call. V was pared by 0 bases and J by 2 bases, with 10 bases between. CDR1 is ENHRY and CDR2 is SYGVKD in the germline V gene. CDR3 length: 16 amino acids. CDR3 region: CAISESKVQTNEKLFF. DNA of the CDR3: TGTGCCATCAGTGAGTCGAAGGTGCAGACTAATGAAAAACTGTTTTTT.

As for this clone: The sample has other DNA sequences that encode this CDR3 too. The rearrangement joins TRBV11-2 to TRBJ1-3; the D gene is possibly TRBD1 (5 bases). The CDR3 totals 14 residues. The germline V gene has CDR1 SGHAT and CDR2 FQNNGV. Trimming shortened V by 0 bases and J by 2 bases, and 5 bases separated the two germline ends. The CDR3 DNA sequence: TGTGCCAGCAGCTTAGACAGGGCTGGAAACACCATATATTTT. It codes for CASSLDRAGNTIYF.

This clone is medium-sized (0.01 to 0.1%) in the sample. V is TRBV5-1 and J is TRBJ1-6; D is ambiguous. With 3 bases removed from V and 9 bases from J, the gap between germline ends came to 19 bases. Looked up from germline, CDR1 is SGHRS and CDR2 is YFSETQ. This CDR3 contains 16 residues. The DNA for the CDR3 is TGCGCCAGCAGCTACCAACCGGGAGATGAAAGTTCACCCCTCCACTTT. Translating it yields CASSYQPGDESSPLHF.

V is TRBV11-2 and J is TRBJ2-5; D is unclear. V lost 0 bases, J lost 1 base, and 6 bases lay in between. Looked up from germline, CDR1 is SGHAT and CDR2 is FQNNGV. This CDR3 contains 14 residues. The chain's CDR3 is CASSLEVPQETQYF. The CDR3 DNA follows: TGTGCCAGCAGCTTAGAGGTCCCCCAAGAGACCCAGTACTTC.

The CDR3 DNA sequence: TGTGCCAGCAGCTTGGCTGGGGTGGACTATGGCTACACCTTC. Its translation: CASSLAGVDYGYTF. This rearrangement joins TRBV5-6 to TRBJ1-2; no reliable D call. Per the germline V gene, CDR1 is SGHDT and CDR2 is YYEEEE. V was clipped by 0 bases and J by 3 bases, with 9 bases between them. CDR3 length: 14 residues. The whole variable domain, remainder taken from reference TRBV5-6 and TRBJ1-2, is DAGVTQSPTHLIKTRGQQVTLRCSPKSGHDTVSWYQQALGQGPQFIFQYYEEEERQRGNFPDRFSGHQFPNYSSELNVNALLLGDSALYLCASSLAGVDYGYTFGSGTRLTVV.

The chain carries TRBV6-5 and TRBJ1-2; tentatively, D is TRBD1 (5 bases). Trimming stripped 0 bases from V and 9 bases from J, with 8 bases between. CDR1 is MNHEY, CDR2 SVGAGI, per germline. CDR3 length: 12 residues. CDR3 in DNA: TGTGCCAGCAGTTACTCGAGGGGAAGCTACACCTTC. Residues: CASSYSRGSYTF.

This clone was counted once. The chain has TRBV7-8 and TRBJ1-1; weak D call: TRBD1 (5 bases). This CDR3 spans 18 amino acids. V was shortened by 4 bases and J by 4 bases, with 25 bases between the two germline ends. Germline-derived CDR1 and CDR2 are SGHVS and FQNEAQ. The CDR3 DNA sequence: TGTGCCAGCAGCTCCCATTCTAGGGGAATCGGGGTGATCACTGAAGCTTTCTTT. Translating it yields CASSSHSRGIGVITEAFF.

V and J are TRBV5-5 and TRBJ2-5; 7 bases agree with TRBD1. CDR1 is SGHKS, CDR2 YYEKEE, per germline (reference sequence). The V segment lost 2 bases and the J segment 3 bases; nucleotides outside the gene matches: 1. The CDR3 loop spans 13 amino acids. This chain's CDR3 is CASSFGQEETQYF. CDR3 bases: TGTGCCAGCAGCTTTGGACAGGAAGAGACCCAGTACTTC.

This chain joins TRBV30 and TRBJ2-5; D is ambiguous. The closer fit of TRBJ2-7 to the DNA end suggests the J call may be wrong. The CDR3 loop spans 12 amino acids. From germline, CDR1 is GTSNPN and CDR2 SVGIG (reference sequence). CDR3 DNA: TGTGCCTGGGGACCAACCGGATACGAGCAGTACTTC. It yields the protein CAWGPTGYEQYF.

V usage is TRBV18 and J usage is TRBJ2-1, with 7 bases that match TRBD1. V gave up 1 base and J gave up 7 bases; unmatched junction bases: 4. The CDR3 runs 14 residues. Looked up from germline, CDR1 is KGHSH and CDR2 is LQKENI. CDR3 sequence reads: CASSPLQGENEQFF. The CDR3 DNA sequence: TGTGCCAGCTCACCACTGCAGGGGGAAAATGAGCAGTTCTTC.

The chain links TRBV28 to TRBJ2-1; D uncertain. V lost 2 bases and J 7 bases, leaving 0 bases between the germline ends. The germline V gene has CDR1 MDHEN and CDR2 SYDVKM. The length of the CDR3 is 10 residues. CDR3 amino acids: CASSLNEQFF. CDR3 in DNA: TGTGCCAGCAGTTTAAATGAGCAGTTCTTC.

The chain carries TRBV29-1 and TRBJ1-1, with D perhaps matching TRBD1 (5 bases). Germline V lookup: CDR1 SQVTM, CDR2 ANQGSEA. The CDR3 is 14 amino acids. The V end was cut by 6 bases, the J end by 4 bases, with 18 bases between. The CDR3 region is CSVQLRGDGTEAFF. Here the CDR3 DNA reads TGCAGCGTCCAATTGAGGGGAGATGGCACTGAAGCTTTCTTT.

The J gene is TRBJ2-2, the V gene TRBV7-3; tentative D call: TRBD1 (6 bases). Looked up from germline, CDR1 is SGHTA and CDR2 is FQGTGA. This CDR3 spans 14 amino acids. V was cut by 3 bases and J by 5 bases, with 10 bases left in between. The DNA of the CDR3 is TGTGCCAGCAGCTTGTACCAGGGGACCGGGGAGCTGTTTTTT. Its translation is CASSLYQGTGELFF.

The chain uses TRBV28 and TRBJ2-1; no clear D gene. The V end was cut by 6 bases, the J end by 6 bases, with 9 bases between. The CDR3 has 12 amino acids. Per germline, CDR1 MDHEN and CDR2 SYDVKM. DNA for the CDR3: TGTGCCAGCAGATCGGGCATCAATGAGCAGTTCTTC. Its protein is CASRSGINEQFF.

The chain has TRBV7-9 and TRBJ1-2, with a tentative D call TRBD1 (6 bases). The CDR3 is made up of 16 amino acids. Germline values: CDR1 SEHNR, CDR2 FQNEAQ (reference sequence). Trimming shortened V by 5 bases and J by 4 bases, and 20 bases separated the two germline ends. In nucleotides, the CDR3 is TGTGCCAGCAGCCCCTCATTCGGCAGGGGCGCCTATGGCTACACCTTC. Its protein product is CASSPSFGRGAYGYTF.